The 7 T cell receptor beta chains in this list originate from one sample, sequenced in a study of blood T cell repertoires in COVID-19. Sequenced by immunoSEQ multiplex PCR; TCRdb stores in-frame clones only, minus some. The sample includes a few hundred thousand clones, 86% of them seen just once. Material: peripheral blood. The origin of the receptors is a woman in her 30s with active or convalescent COVID-19.

This chain joins TRBV11-2 and TRBJ2-5; 8 positions match TRBD1. The CDR3 loop spans 14 amino acids. Germline CDR1 and CDR2: SGHAT and FQNNGV. The ends lost 5 bases at V and 3 bases at J; junction bases unmatched: 5. The CDR3 DNA is TGTGCCAGCAGCGTGAACAGGGGGGAAGAGACCCAGTACTTC. Translation: CASSVNRGEETQYF.

The V call is TRBV6-2 or TRBV6-3, the J call TRBJ2-3; possibly TRBD2 for D (5 bases). The CDR3 has 17 residues. The V and J ends lost 2 bases and 0 bases respectively, with 15 bases between them. Germline lookup yields CDR1 MNHEY and CDR2 SVGEGT. In DNA, the CDR3 is TGTGCCAGCAGTTACGGGGATTCGGGGTGGAGCACAGATACGCAGTATTTT. Translation: CASSYGDSGWSTDTQYF.

The chain uses TRBV5-1 and TRBJ2-5; 13 bases match TRBD2. The germline V gene has CDR1 SGHRS and CDR2 YFSETQ. CDR3 length: 16 residues. J gave up 5 bases and V 4 bases, and 8 bases lay outside the gene matches. CDR3 amino acids: CASSDGTSGATETQYF. The CDR3 DNA sequence: TGCGCCAGCAGCGACGGGACTAGCGGGGCTACGGAGACCCAGTACTTC. Full variable domain (rest looked up from reference TRBV5-1 and TRBJ2-5): KAGVTQTPRYLIKTRGQQVTLSCSPISGHRSVSWYQQTPGQGLQFLFEYFSETQRNKGNFPGRFSGRQFSNSRSEMNVSTLELGDSALYLCASSDGTSGATETQYFGPGTRLLVL.

This chain connects TRBV24-1 to TRBJ1-1; 11 nucleotides agree with TRBD1. Germline CDR1 and CDR2: KGHDR and SFDVKD. This CDR3 is 14 amino acids long. The V and J ends lost 9 bases and 5 bases, in that order; junction bases with no gene match: 7. The CDR3 sequence: CATRPGQGETEAFF. In DNA form, the CDR3 reads TGTGCCACCCGTCCGGGACAGGGGGAGACTGAAGCTTTCTTT.

This chain connects TRBV19 to TRBJ1-2, with 7 nucleotides matching TRBD1. J gave up 3 bases and V 7 bases, and 2 bases lay outside the gene matches. CDR1 is LNHDA, CDR2 SQIVND, per germline (reference sequence). The CDR3 has 12 amino acids. CDR3 DNA: TGTGCCAGTACGACAGGGTACTATGGCTACACCTTC. It yields the protein CASTTGYYGYTF.

The V and J genes are TRBV7-3 and TRBJ2-3; D uncertain. V lost 1 base, J lost 0 bases, and 8 bases lay in between. This CDR3 has 15 amino acids. Germline CDR1 and CDR2: SGHTA and FQGTGA. The CDR3 region is CASSLIAASTDTQYF. The CDR3 nucleotides are TGTGCCAGCAGCTTAATAGCAGCTAGCACAGATACGCAGTATTTT.

The V call is TRBV5-1, the J call TRBJ1-2; 7 bases are a match to TRBD1. V was clipped by 1 base and J by 7 bases; unmatched bases: 10. Germline-derived CDR1 and CDR2 are SGHRS and YFSETQ. The CDR3 spans 15 residues. Written as DNA, the CDR3 is TGCGCCAGCAGCTTGACCCGGGACAGCCCTGGTGGCTACACCTTC. Protein: CASSLTRDSPGGYTF.